This T cell receptor beta chain appears in the sequencing data of a study of regulatory T cells in long-lasting Graves disease. TCR beta libraries were built with iRepertoire HTBI primers and Arm-PCR of CDR3 regions. In the original processing: In the combined samples, around 60 TRBV and 14 TRBJ segments were identified. TCRdb itself ran the multiplex PCR reads through MiXCR, one entry per CDR3 protein. None of the V and J calls come from the authors' own analysis; TCRdb made them. The sample records about 460,000 distinct CDR3 sequences, 20% to 25% being singletons. The CDR3 sequence is 15 residues long. CDR1 and CDR2 (germline): SEHNR, FQNEAQ (reference sequence). With 4 bases clipped from V and 3 bases from J, the junction kept 9 bases outside the gene matches. This clonotype came up a few times. What it recognizes is unknown. Notes on the study in general: It was possible that the small sample size reduced accuracy. Patients with persistent disease showed a bias toward TRBV28, TRBJ1-2 and TRBJ2-5.

Stated time point: persistent/refractory GD, antithyroid drugs over 5 years with positive TRAb. The TCR library used RNA extracted from PBMCs. The sequence derives from a female donor with Graves disease. Sequenced material: peripheral blood mononuclear cells (PBMCs), taken when the disease was refractory, from a patient treated with antithyroid drugs. This rearrangement joins TRBV7-9 to TRBJ2-7; 7 nucleotides line up with TRBD1. The CDR3 nucleotides are TGTGCCAGCAGCTCTGACAGGGAGAGGGACTACGAGCAGTACTTC. Translating gives CASSSDRERDYEQYF. Based on the CDR3 plus reference TRBV7-9 and TRBJ2-7, the full variable domain is DTGVSQNPRHKITKRGQNVTFRCDPISEHNRLYWYRQTLGQGPEFLTYFQNEAQLEKSRLLSDRFSAERPKGSFSTLEIQRTEQGDSAMYLCASSSDRERDYEQYFGPGTRLTVT.